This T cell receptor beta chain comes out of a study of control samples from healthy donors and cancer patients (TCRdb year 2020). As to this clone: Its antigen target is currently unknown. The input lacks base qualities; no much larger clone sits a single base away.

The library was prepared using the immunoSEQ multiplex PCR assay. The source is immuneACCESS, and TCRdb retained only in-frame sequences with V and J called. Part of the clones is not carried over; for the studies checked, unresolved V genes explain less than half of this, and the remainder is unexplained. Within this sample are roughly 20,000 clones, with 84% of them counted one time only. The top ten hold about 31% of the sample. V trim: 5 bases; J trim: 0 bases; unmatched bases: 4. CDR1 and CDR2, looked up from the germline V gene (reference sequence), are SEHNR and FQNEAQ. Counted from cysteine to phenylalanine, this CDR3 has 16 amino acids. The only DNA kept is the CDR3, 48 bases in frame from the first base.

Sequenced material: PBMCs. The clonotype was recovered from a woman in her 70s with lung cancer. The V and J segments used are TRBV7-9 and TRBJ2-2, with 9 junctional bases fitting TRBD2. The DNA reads TGTGCCAGCAGCCCCCGACTAGCGGCGAACACCGGGGAGCTGTTTTTT. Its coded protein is CASSPRLAANTGELFF.